Sequencing of this T cell receptor (beta chain) was carried out in a study of blood T cell repertoires in COVID-19. CDR1 and CDR2 from the germline V gene are LNHDA and SQIVND (reference sequence). The J segment lost 5 bases and the V segment lost 4 bases, leaving 4 bases of the junction unmatched. This CDR3 region has 15 residues. Repertoires were generated with immunoSEQ multiplex PCR, while TCRdb's copy carries only in-frame clones and drops some. The sample carries 290,000 or so clones, more than 75% recorded once. Sequencing was carried out using PBMCs or T cells enriched from blood (not recorded which). This chain joins TRBV19 and TRBJ2-5, with TRBD2 identical over 13 bases. The receptor comes from a woman aged 18-29 years who had recovered from COVID-19. CDR3 sequence: CASSTTTSGRETQYF. The CDR3, as DNA: TGTGCCAGTAGTACCACGACTAGCGGGAGGGAGACCCAGTACTTC. Full variable domain (rest looked up from reference TRBV19 and TRBJ2-5): DGGITQSPKYLFRKEGQNVTLSCEQNLNHDAMYWYRQDPGQGLRLIYYSQIVNDFQKGDIAEGYSVSREKKESFPLTVTSAQKNPTAFYLCASSTTTSGRETQYFGPGTRLLVL.